The rows below give T cell receptor beta chains drawn from one sample of a study of CD8 T cells in ankylosing spondylitis. Each CDR3 protein is one row after TCRdb ran MiXCR on the 5' RACE reads. The sample has about 160,000 distinct CDR3 sequences, roughly 44% seen once. The sequenced material came from synovial fluid, either unsorted or a sorted T cell fraction (not recorded which). The receptors derive from a male donor with ankylosing spondylitis. CDR3s include the opening cysteine and the closing phenylalanine or tryptophan. Fields, in order: J gene, V gene, D gene, clone size, CDR3 DNA, CDR3 protein. A D gene is named only where the DNA matches it firmly. Clone sizes are given selectively: once, few, many, or a class where the clone is expanded.

TRBJ2-3 TRBV7-8 . . TGTGCCAGCAGCTTGAAGGTCCCGATCCGGTTGACAGATACGCAGTATTTT CASSLKVPIRLTDTQYF
TRBJ2-7 TRBV7-2 . many TGTGCCAGCAGCCCCCCCTCGACCTACGAGCAGTACTTC CASSPPSTYEQYF
TRBJ2-1 TRBV18 . . TGTGCCAGCTCACCGACCAGGGATGAGCAGTTCTTC CASSPTRDEQFF
TRBJ2-7 TRBV7-8 . . TGTGCCAGCAGCTTAGCCCTAAGGGAACGCTACGAGCAGTACTTC CASSLALRERYEQYF
TRBJ2-5 TRBV28 . once TGTGCCAGCAGTTTTCAGCAAGAGACCCAGTACTTC CASSFQQETQYF
TRBJ1-1 TRBV12-3/TRBV12-4 . . TGTGCCAGCAGTCGTCCGGACGGAATGAACACTGAAGCTTTCTTT CASSRPDGMNTEAFF
TRBJ2-1 TRBV27 . . TGTGCCAGCAGTTTTATCATTGGCCCTCGGGAGAGGCTTGGAGATGAGCAGTTCTTC CASSFIIGPRERLGDEQFF
TRBJ2-4 TRBV12-3/TRBV12-4 TRBD1 . TGTGCCAGCAGCGACAGGGGATCGGGCATTCAGTACTTC CASSDRGSGIQYF
TRBJ2-1 TRBV11-3 TRBD2 . TGTGCCAGCAGCTTAGATCCTAGCGGGATCTACAATGGGCAGTTCTTC CASSLDPSGIYNGQFF
TRBJ1-1 TRBV12-3/TRBV12-4 . few TGTGCCAGCACCCTCCCCCATCGTGGGGCGCCCATCACTGAAGCTTTCTTT CASTLPHRGAPITEAFF
TRBJ2-1 TRBV14 . . TGTGCCAGCAGCCACCTGACAGGGACTTACAATGAGCAGTTCTTC CASSHLTGTYNEQFF
TRBJ2-5 TRBV11-2 TRBD2 . TGTGCCAGCAGCTCCATTCGGACTAGCGGGGGGATCCAAGAGACCCAGTACTTC CASSSIRTSGGIQETQYF
TRBJ2-6 TRBV18 . . TGTGCCAGCTCACCATGGACGGTCTGGGGGGCCAACGTCCTGACTTTC CASSPWTVWGANVLTF
TRBJ1-2 TRBV7-9 . few TGTGCCAGCAGCTTCGGCCGCAATATAACCTATGGCTACACCTTC CASSFGRNITYGYTF
TRBJ2-1 TRBV6-2/TRBV6-3 . many TGTGCCAGCAGTTACTCGGACACCTACAATGAGCAGTTCTTC CASSYSDTYNEQFF
TRBJ2-5 TRBV5-1 TRBD2 many TGCGCCAGCAGCCGCGGACTAGCGCAAGAGACCCAGTACTTC CASSRGLAQETQYF
TRBJ2-7 TRBV10-3 TRBD1 many TGTGCCATCAGTAGCCCGGGACAGAGCTCCTACGAGCAGTACTTC CAISSPGQSSYEQYF
TRBJ2-1 TRBV7-4 TRBD2 . TGTGCCAGCACCCTCATGGGGACTAGCGGTTACAATGAGCAGTTCTTC CASTLMGTSGYNEQFF
TRBJ2-1 TRBV11-2 TRBD2 . TGTGCCAGCAGCGTCGGACTAGCGGGGGAGGGGTTCTTC CASSVGLAGEGFF
TRBJ1-1 TRBV10-3 . . TGTGCCATCAGTCGGGGCTGGGCCACTGAAGCTTTCTTT CAISRGWATEAFF
TRBJ1-2 TRBV5-1 . . TGCGCCAGCAGCTTGACATCGTTCCCGGAACAAAACTATGGCTACACCTTC CASSLTSFPEQNYGYTF
TRBJ2-3 TRBV4-1 TRBD2 . TGCGCCAGCAAAGCTTGGTTGTACTTAGCGGGGCCCCACCATACGCAGTATTTT CASKAWLYLAGPHHTQYF
TRBJ1-1 TRBV11-1 TRBD1 few TGTGCCAGCAGCCATAGTGTGCCGGACAGGGATAGAAACACTGAAGCTTTCTTT CASSHSVPDRDRNTEAFF
TRBJ2-5 TRBV9 . few TGTGCCAGCAGCGTAGATCCAGGACCCGAAGAGACCCAGTACTTC CASSVDPGPEETQYF
TRBJ2-5 TRBV3-1 TRBD2 few TGTGCCAGCAGCCACGGTCTAGCGGAAGTACAAGAGACCCAGTACTTC CASSHGLAEVQETQYF
TRBJ2-7 TRBV6-1 TRBD2 . TGTGCCAGCAGTGCGGTAGGGACTAGCGCTTTTTACGAGCAGTACTTC CASSAVGTSAFYEQYF
TRBJ2-3 TRBV20-1 . . TGCAGTGCCCAGAGCGGACAGAGAAGGGCAGATACGCAGTATTTT CSAQSGQRRADTQYF
TRBJ2-3 TRBV7-9 . once TGTGCCAGCAGCCCTTATGTAACAGATACGCAGTATTTT CASSPYVTDTQYF
TRBJ1-1 TRBV29-1 . once TGCAGCGTCGACGCGGGGTGGGGAGGCACTAGCGGCACTGAAGCTTTCTTT CSVDAGWGGTSGTEAFF
TRBJ1-1 TRBV18 . . TGTGCCAGCTCACCATTTCAGGGTGAGAACACTGAAGCTTTCTTT CASSPFQGENTEAFF
TRBJ2-5 TRBV5-5 . many TGTGCCAGCAGCTTGGGTTATGAAGAGACCCAGTACTTC CASSLGYEETQYF
TRBJ2-7 TRBV25-1 . few TGTGCCAGCAGTGAAGCGCTTGGCGAGCAGTACTTC CASSEALGEQYF
TRBJ2-3 TRBV12-3/TRBV12-4 TRBD2 . TGTGCCACGGGGGGGGACAGCACAGATACGCAGTATTTT CATGGDSTDTQYF
TRBJ2-7 TRBV5-1 . . TGCGCCAGCAAGACCGCAGAGTCCTACGAGCAGTACTTC CASKTAESYEQYF
TRBJ2-7 TRBV4-2 . . TGTGCCAGCAGCCAAGTCCTTGGTCCCCCGCTTCCCTACGAGCAGTACTTC CASSQVLGPPLPYEQYF
TRBJ2-3 TRBV13 TRBD2 few TGTGCCAGCAGCTCGGCCGGGACTAGCGGGCCAACAGATACGCAGTATTTT CASSSAGTSGPTDTQYF
TRBJ1-5 TRBV28 TRBD1 . TGTGCCAGCAGGTCAGCCGGGACAGATTATCAGCCCCAGCATTTT CASRSAGTDYQPQHF
TRBJ2-2 TRBV7-9 . . TGTGCCAGCAGCCCCGAGACAGGCACCGGGGAGCTGTTTTTT CASSPETGTGELFF
TRBJ2-3 TRBV7-9 TRBD1 . TGTGCCAGCAGCTTTCCAAGGGGGCAGGAGGCCACAGATACGCAGTATTTT CASSFPRGQEATDTQYF
TRBJ1-1 TRBV9 . . TGTGCCAGCAGCGTAGGACGGCCGAACACTGAAGCTTTCTTT CASSVGRPNTEAFF
TRBJ1-1 TRBV29-1 TRBD1 . TGCAGCGTCGAGACAGGGAACGGGGGCACTGAAGCTTTCTTT CSVETGNGGTEAFF
TRBJ2-1 TRBV19 . few TGTGCCAGTACCACCATACCCGGCAATGAGCAGTTCTTC CASTTIPGNEQFF
TRBJ2-2 TRBV7-2 . few TGTGCCAGCAGCCTAGGGTCCTACACCGGGGAGCTGTTTTTT CASSLGSYTGELFF
TRBJ2-5 TRBV3-1 TRBD2 few TGTGCCAGCAGCCAATATTGGGTCGGGGGGCAAGAGACCCAGTACTTC CASSQYWVGGQETQYF
TRBJ2-7 TRBV5-1 . few TGCGCCAGCAGCGGAAAACTAGCCTACGAGCAGTACTTC CASSGKLAYEQYF
TRBJ1-2 TRBV28 . few TGTGCCAGCAGTTTACTGCCTAACTATGGCTACACCTTC CASSLLPNYGYTF
TRBJ1-2 TRBV6-1 . . TGTGCCAGCAGTGAACCCTATGAGGCTAACTATGGCTACACCTTC CASSEPYEANYGYTF
TRBJ1-6 TRBV5-1 . . TGCGCCAGCAGCATCGAGGGCTCACCCCTCCACTTT CASSIEGSPLHF
TRBJ2-5 TRBV11-3 . many TGTGCCAGCAGCTTAGCCCTGACAGGCGAAGAGACCCAGTACTTC CASSLALTGEETQYF
TRBJ2-7 TRBV27 . . TGTGCCAGCGCCGTAGAGCTAAGCTCCTACGAGCAGTACTTC CASAVELSSYEQYF
TRBJ2-1 TRBV28 . . TGTGCCAGCAGTTTGTTAAGCTCCTACAATGAGCAGTTCTTC CASSLLSSYNEQFF